The T cell receptor (beta chain) described here comes from a study of molecular identifiers for immune sequencing clone quantification. One entry per CDR3 protein, called by TCRdb with MiXCR from the PCR reads. There are around 480,000 distinct CDR3 sequences in the sample; roughly 25% occur only once, and just over 0.75% lies in the top ten. Preparation of naive CD8 libraries involved roughly 18,000 to 1,100,000 sorted cells and 10%, 30% or 50% RNA. Findings of the study overall: Barcodes shared by identical TCR molecules could lead to underestimated sizes of highly expanded clones. Under 1% of molecules in naive cells, but over 98% of effector molecules, belonged to clones above 20 RNA copies.

This clonotype was seen many times. Its antigen remains unknown. Sample: naive CD8+ T cells from blood, with Jurkat cell RNA spiked in. Subset: FACS-sorted CD8+CD4-CCR7+CD45RA+ naive T cells. The clonotype originates from a human donor in good health. Some libraries in this study had Jurkat cell RNA spiked in.

CDR3 nucleotide sequence: TGTGCCAGCAGTTTAAGTAGAACGGGAGAGACCCAGTACTTC. Protein product: CASSLSRTGETQYF. This chain links TRBV27 with TRBJ2-5; D remains unclear. The CDR3 covers 14 residues. Trimming took off 2 bases at V and 4 bases at J, with 11 bases between the two ends. CDR1 and CDR2 (germline): MNHEY, SMNVEV (reference sequence).